Below, 10 T cell receptor beta chains from the same sample are listed, as sequenced in a study of shared clonotypes between healthy human individuals. Sequencing used immunoSEQ multiplex PCR; TCRdb keeps in-frame clones, though not all of them. The sample includes about 490,000 clones, about 79% of them seen just once. What was sequenced was PBMCs. These receptors were taken from a woman in her thirties or forties in good health. Some clones in this sample may be carry-over from other donors' samples.

The rearrangement links TRBV27 to TRBJ1-2; no definite D call. This CDR3 has 14 amino acids. Germline assignment: CDR1 MNHEY and CDR2 SMNVEV (reference sequence). V lost 2 bases, J lost 4 bases, and 11 bases lay in between. CDR3 sequence reads: CASSLSGRVYGYTF. CDR3 in DNA: TGTGCCAGCAGTTTAAGCGGAAGGGTCTATGGCTACACCTTC.

The CDR3 loop is CASSPDDNSPLHF. The CDR3 nucleotides read TGTGCCAGCAGCCCCGACGATAATTCACCCCTCCACTTT. The chain couples TRBV9 to TRBJ1-6; D not certain. V lost 4 bases, J lost 5 bases, and 7 bases lay in between. CDR1 SGDLS and CDR2 YYNGEE come from the germline V gene. This CDR3 is built from 13 residues.

The chain joins TRBV5-4 to TRBJ2-2, with unresolved D. The V gene's germline CDR1 is SGHNT and CDR2 YYREEE (reference sequence). The CDR3 spans 16 residues. V was shortened by 0 bases and J by 2 bases, with 11 bases between the two germline ends. The CDR3 loop reads CASSLGEAGNTGELFF. The CDR3 DNA reads TGTGCCAGCAGCTTGGGCGAGGCTGGAAACACCGGGGAGCTGTTTTTT.

A note on this clone: This may stem from a read error, because a much larger clone lies one nucleotide away. This same CDR3 is encoded by further DNA sequences in the sample. The chain combines TRBV30 with TRBJ1-2; D possibly corresponds to TRBD1 (6 bases). The length of the CDR3 is 11 residues. Germline CDR1 GTSNPN, CDR2 SVGIG (reference sequence). CDR3 DNA: TGTGCCTGGAGTAGGGGGTCGGGATACACCTTT. Protein product: CAWSRGSGYTF.

This clone has only one observation. The chain couples TRBV7-9 to TRBJ2-7; 7 bases map to TRBD1. The CDR3 runs 16 residues. CDR1 is SEHNR and CDR2 is FQNEAQ in the germline V gene (reference sequence). V gave up 2 bases and J gave up 3 bases; unmatched junction bases: 10. This chain's CDR3 is CASSLFEGAGFYEQYF. DNA of the CDR3: TGTGCCAGCAGCTTATTCGAGGGGGCTGGTTTCTACGAGCAGTACTTC.

The genes are TRBV6-1 and TRBJ2-7, with D perhaps TRBD2 (6 bases). The CDR3 consists of 14 residues. The ends were cut back, 1 base at V and 6 bases at J, with 13 bases in the middle. CDR1 and CDR2 (germline): MNHNS, SASEGT. CDR3 nucleotides: TGTGCCAGCAGTGAAGTTGGAGGGGACCGCGAGCAGTACTTC. This codes for CASSEVGGDREQYF.

The rearrangement joins TRBV19 to TRBJ2-3; 10 nucleotides align to TRBD1. CDR1 and CDR2 (germline): LNHDA, SQIVND (reference sequence). V lost 6 bases and J lost 3; bases outside the gene matches: 3. The CDR3 sequence is 14 residues long. The CDR3 bases are TGTGCCAGTAGGAGGGACAGGGGAACAGATACGCAGTATTTT. Protein product: CASRRDRGTDTQYF.

V is TRBV20-1 and J is TRBJ2-7; D ambiguous. The CDR3 is made up of 8 amino acids. Germline V CDR1 and CDR2: DFQATT, SNEGSKA (reference sequence). The ends were cut back, 1 base at V and 13 bases at J, with 5 bases in the middle. CDR3 coding DNA: TGCAGTGCTAGAGGGGGTTACTTC. Protein: CSARGGYF.

The rearrangement joins TRBV7-3 to TRBJ2-6; D call uncertain. The V and J ends lost 5 bases and 4 bases respectively, with 9 bases between them. Germline assignment: CDR1 SGHTA and CDR2 FQGTGA. CDR3 length: 14 amino acids. CDR3 amino acids: CASSRDPGANVLTF. The CDR3 DNA sequence: TGTGCCAGCAGCAGGGATCCAGGGGCCAACGTCCTGACTTTC.

The chain recombines TRBV7-9 with TRBJ1-2; 7 nucleotides align to TRBD1. J was trimmed by 1 base and V by 7 bases; bases with no gene match: 9. The germline CDR1 and CDR2 sequences are SEHNR and FQNEAQ (reference sequence). CDR3 length equals 15 residues. Here the CDR3 reads CASTTDRVFNYGYTF. CDR3 bases: TGTGCCAGCACCACAGACAGGGTCTTTAACTATGGCTACACCTTC.